These T cell receptor beta chains were read from a single sample in a study of regulatory T cells in long-lasting Graves disease. TCRdb reprocessed the multiplex PCR reads with MiXCR, giving one entry per CDR3 protein. This table has roughly 400,000 distinct CDR3 sequences, less than 20% appearing once. These data also formed part of another study, on T cells in Graves' hyperthyroidism and ophthalmopathy.

The sequencing used peripheral blood mononuclear cells (PBMCs), collected at new diagnosis, from a patient treated with antithyroid drugs. The receptors were sampled from a young woman with Graves disease. Both conserved end residues are trimmed from each CDR3. Rows may omit the clone size; those that give it use once, few, many or a size class.

cdr3_length: 13; v_call: TRBV4-1; clone_size: few; j_call: TRBJ2-1; cdr3_aa: ASSHRGQGDNEQF
cdr3_length: 12; v_call: TRBV3-1; clone_size: once; j_call: TRBJ2-1; cdr3_aa: ASSRTSGENEPF
cdr3_length: 10; v_call: TRBV28; clone_size: -; j_call: TRBJ2-3; cdr3_aa: ASSLRADTLY
cdr3_length: 14; v_call: TRBV5-1; clone_size: -; j_call: TRBJ2-2; cdr3_aa: ASSLYRQGITGELF
cdr3_length: 14; v_call: TRBV27; clone_size: few; j_call: TRBJ2-7; cdr3_aa: ASSLDPRDPTYEQY
cdr3_length: 11; v_call: TRBV15; clone_size: few; j_call: TRBJ1-4; cdr3_aa: ATSRGTGEKLF
cdr3_length: 14; v_call: TRBV20-1; clone_size: -; j_call: TRBJ2-7; cdr3_aa: SAGDRGGSLGYEQY
cdr3_length: 12; v_call: TRBV11-2; clone_size: many; j_call: TRBJ2-7; cdr3_aa: ASSQTRNRYEQY
cdr3_length: 13; v_call: TRBV2; clone_size: few; j_call: TRBJ2-3; cdr3_aa: ASGGVAGITDTQY
cdr3_length: 13; v_call: TRBV29-1; clone_size: -; j_call: TRBJ2-7; cdr3_aa: SVAYVVRGPYEQY
cdr3_length: 14; v_call: TRBV24-1; clone_size: many; j_call: TRBJ2-3; cdr3_aa: ATSDTGGLGADTQY
cdr3_length: 11; v_call: TRBV24-1; clone_size: many; j_call: TRBJ1-1; cdr3_aa: ATAGSMNTEAF
cdr3_length: 11; v_call: TRBV27; clone_size: few; j_call: TRBJ1-4; cdr3_aa: ASSFGEDEKLF
cdr3_length: 14; v_call: TRBV28; clone_size: -; j_call: TRBJ2-5; cdr3_aa: ASTEGTSGSKETQY
cdr3_length: 13; v_call: TRBV6-2/TRBV6-3; clone_size: many; j_call: TRBJ2-3; cdr3_aa: ASSDPGRNTDTQY
cdr3_length: 12; v_call: TRBV6-1; clone_size: -; j_call: TRBJ1-5; cdr3_aa: ASTTGSWSQPQH
cdr3_length: 13; v_call: TRBV6-1; clone_size: -; j_call: TRBJ2-2; cdr3_aa: ASSSGHGPAGELF
cdr3_length: 13; v_call: TRBV20-1; clone_size: many; j_call: TRBJ2-1; cdr3_aa: SARVRLAGEYEQF
cdr3_length: 11; v_call: TRBV19; clone_size: -; j_call: TRBJ2-7; cdr3_aa: ASSIDRGTEQY
cdr3_length: 16; v_call: TRBV29-1; clone_size: -; j_call: TRBJ2-1; cdr3_aa: SVEEKLGTGTSYNEQF
cdr3_length: 15; v_call: TRBV5-1; clone_size: many; j_call: TRBJ1-1; cdr3_aa: ASSRGRGPNTNTEAF
cdr3_length: 11; v_call: TRBV9; clone_size: -; j_call: TRBJ1-1; cdr3_aa: ASSAPANTEAF
cdr3_length: 16; v_call: TRBV28; clone_size: many; j_call: TRBJ2-1; cdr3_aa: ASSCLLAEAKLYNEQF
cdr3_length: 12; v_call: TRBV7-8; clone_size: once; j_call: TRBJ1-1; cdr3_aa: ASSLGGQGAEAF
cdr3_length: 10; v_call: TRBV3-1; clone_size: many; j_call: TRBJ2-3; cdr3_aa: ASSLMTRTQY
cdr3_length: 16; v_call: TRBV9; clone_size: -; j_call: TRBJ1-3; cdr3_aa: ASSVDLVGQRSGNTIY
cdr3_length: 11; v_call: TRBV7-3; clone_size: -; j_call: TRBJ2-5; cdr3_aa: ASSFPTQETQY
cdr3_length: 14; v_call: TRBV12-3/TRBV12-4; clone_size: -; j_call: TRBJ1-6; cdr3_aa: ASSFSGSARNSPLH
cdr3_length: 13; v_call: TRBV6-1; clone_size: many; j_call: TRBJ2-7; cdr3_aa: ASSEVADRGLEQY
cdr3_length: 15; v_call: TRBV30; clone_size: -; j_call: TRBJ2-6; cdr3_aa: AAQLTGGRAGANVLT
cdr3_length: 16; v_call: TRBV6-1; clone_size: -; j_call: TRBJ1-5; cdr3_aa: ASSDRIGHDRTGQPQH
cdr3_length: 15; v_call: TRBV5-1; clone_size: -; j_call: TRBJ2-7; cdr3_aa: ASSFSGREAAPHEQY
cdr3_length: 13; v_call: TRBV27; clone_size: many; j_call: TRBJ1-5; cdr3_aa: ASSLYWTGNQPQH
cdr3_length: 7; v_call: TRBV2; clone_size: -; j_call: TRBJ2-7; cdr3_aa: ASSAGGW
cdr3_length: 15; v_call: TRBV11-2; clone_size: few; j_call: TRBJ2-6; cdr3_aa: ASSLSQGTSGANVLT
cdr3_length: 14; v_call: TRBV7-9; clone_size: -; j_call: TRBJ1-1; cdr3_aa: ASSSRAGASMQEAF
cdr3_length: 13; v_call: TRBV19; clone_size: many; j_call: TRBJ2-1; cdr3_aa: ASSIASGRAYEQF
cdr3_length: 10; v_call: TRBV7-2; clone_size: many; j_call: TRBJ2-1; cdr3_aa: ASSPQFNEQF
cdr3_length: 12; v_call: TRBV11-2; clone_size: many; j_call: TRBJ2-1; cdr3_aa: ASSPTGGNNEQF
cdr3_length: 11; v_call: TRBV12-3/TRBV12-4; clone_size: few; j_call: TRBJ2-7; cdr3_aa: ASKGTVSYEQY